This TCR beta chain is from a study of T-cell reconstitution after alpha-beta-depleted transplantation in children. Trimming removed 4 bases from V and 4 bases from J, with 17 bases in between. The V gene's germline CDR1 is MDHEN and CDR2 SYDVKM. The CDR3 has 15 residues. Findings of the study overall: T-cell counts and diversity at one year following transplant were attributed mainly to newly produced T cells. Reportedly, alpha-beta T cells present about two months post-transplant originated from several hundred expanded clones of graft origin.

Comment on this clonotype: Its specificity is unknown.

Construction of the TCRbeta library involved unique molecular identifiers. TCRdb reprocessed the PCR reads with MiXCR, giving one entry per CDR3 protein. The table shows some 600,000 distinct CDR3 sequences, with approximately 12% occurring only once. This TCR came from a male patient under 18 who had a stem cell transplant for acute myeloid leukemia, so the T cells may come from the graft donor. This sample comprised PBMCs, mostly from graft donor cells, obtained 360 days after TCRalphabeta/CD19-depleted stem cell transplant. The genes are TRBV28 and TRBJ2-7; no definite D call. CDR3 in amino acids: CASSSAFPSPYEQYF. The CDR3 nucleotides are TGTGCCAGCAGTTCCGCATTCCCCTCACCTTACGAGCAGTACTTC.